This T cell receptor beta chain was sequenced for a study of Tregs in tolerant kidney transplant recipients. Study-level points and caveats: Tregs expanded with activated donor B cells seemed most donor-specific.

CDR1 is SGHVS and CDR2 is FNYEAQ in the germline V gene. V dropped 3 bases and J dropped 4; count of bases not matched to a gene: 5. The CDR3 is 15 residues long. CD4+CD25+CD127- Tregs, CD4+CD25- non-Tregs, CD4 and CD8 cells were sorted. To note about this clone: Its antigen is as yet unknown.

TCRdb keeps only in-frame clones here, not all; method: immunoSEQ multiplex PCR. The data contain 80,000 to 90,000 clones, just over 90% of them singletons. This clonotype was sampled from a human donor in good health. This chain connects TRBV7-6 to TRBJ1-4, with 7 bases that match TRBD1. Sequencing was done on a sample of CD8+ T cells from blood. CDR3 sequence reads: CASSFAGTDNEKLFF. CDR3 nucleotide sequence: TGTGCCAGCAGCTTTGCCGGGACAGATAATGAAAAACTGTTTTTT.